A selection of T cell receptor beta chains follows, all from one sample in a study of cytomegalovirus exposure and HLA in healthy donors. Assay used: immunoSEQ multiplex PCR; TCRdb lists only in-frame clones, some missing. The sample has some 130,000 clones; around 63% are singletons. The specimen sequenced was PBMCs. The origin of the receptors is a human donor in good health. Each CDR3 is given with its conserved first and last residue. A D gene is named only where the DNA matches it firmly. Clone size is shown for a subset of rows, as once, few, many or a class of expanded clone.

TRBJ2-5,TRBV9,TRBD2,-,TGTGCCAGCAGCCCTAGCGGGAGGTGGGAGACCCAGTACTTC,CASSPSGRWETQYF
TRBJ1-5,TRBV7-3,TRBD1,-,TGTGCCAGCAGCCGGGACAGTGGACAGCCCCAGCATTTT,CASSRDSGQPQHF
TRBJ1-2,TRBV5-4,-,few,TGTGCCAGCAGCCAGGGGCAGAACAGGGTAGGCTACACCTTC,CASSQGQNRVGYTF
TRBJ2-3,TRBV28,TRBD2,few,TGTGCCAGCACCTGGACTAGCGGGAACACAGATACGCAGTATTTT,CASTWTSGNTDTQYF
TRBJ2-5,TRBV9,TRBD2,-,TGTGCCAGCAGTCGGACTAGCGGGAGAGAGACCCAGTACTTC,CASSRTSGRETQYF
TRBJ2-2,TRBV6-6,TRBD2,-,TGTGCCAGCAGCCACAGCGGGGGAACCGGGGAGCTGTTTTTT,CASSHSGGTGELFF
TRBJ2-7,TRBV19,-,-,TGTGCCAGTAGTGCCAGAGGGTACGAGCAGTACTTC,CASSARGYEQYF
TRBJ1-2,TRBV28,-,-,TGTGCCAGCAGTTTGGGACAAAACTATGGCTACACCTTC,CASSLGQNYGYTF
TRBJ2-7,TRBV6-1,-,-,TGTGCCAGCAACCCACCAGGGGCCTACGAGCAGTACTTC,CASNPPGAYEQYF
TRBJ2-1,TRBV1,-,few,TGCACCAGCAGCCAACGTGGGAGAGCCCACTATGAGCAGTTCTTC,CTSSQRGRAHYEQFF
TRBJ2-7,TRBV5-1,TRBD2,few,TGCGCCAGCAGCTTAGGGACTAGCGGGAGGGACTACGAGCAGTACTTC,CASSLGTSGRDYEQYF
TRBJ2-5,TRBV18,-,-,TGTGCCAGCTCCCCGCAGAACGATCAAGAGACCCAGTACTTC,CASSPQNDQETQYF